These 2 T cell receptor beta chains originate from one sample sequenced in a study of blood T cell repertoires in COVID-19. Assay: immunoSEQ multiplex PCR; the TCRdb copy retains only in-frame clones and omits some. Of 110,000 to 150,000 clones in the sample, around 88% were seen once. The sequencing sample was made of peripheral blood. The receptors come from a man aged 60 to 69 with active or convalescent COVID-19.

The chain joins TRBV25-1 to TRBJ2-1, with a tentative D call TRBD1 (6 bases). The CDR3 has 15 residues. V was trimmed by 3 bases and J by 8 bases, leaving 17 bases between them. From germline, CDR1 is MGHDK and CDR2 SYGVNS. CDR3 bases: TGTGCCAGCAGTGACCTTCGAGGGGGTCCCGATGAGCAGTTCTTC. Its protein product is CASSDLRGGPDEQFF.

The J gene is TRBJ2-7, the V gene TRBV6-6; a weak D match, TRBD2 (5 bases). Between the trimmed V and J ends, which lost 2 bases and 0 bases, there was a span of 8 bases. Germline CDR1 reads MNHNY; CDR2 reads SVGAGI (reference sequence). This CDR3 has 14 residues. As DNA, the CDR3 is TGTGCCAGCAGTTACGGTAGCGCCTCCTACGAGCAGTACTTC. It is translated as CASSYGSASYEQYF.